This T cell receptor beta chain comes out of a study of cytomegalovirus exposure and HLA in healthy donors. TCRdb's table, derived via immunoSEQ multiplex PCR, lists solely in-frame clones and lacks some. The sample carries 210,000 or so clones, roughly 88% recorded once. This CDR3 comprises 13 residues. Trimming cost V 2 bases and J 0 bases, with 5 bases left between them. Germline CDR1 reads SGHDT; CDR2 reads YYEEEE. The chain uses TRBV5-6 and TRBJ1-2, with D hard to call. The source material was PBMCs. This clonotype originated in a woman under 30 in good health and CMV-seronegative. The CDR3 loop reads CASSFGANYGYTF. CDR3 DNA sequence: TGTGCCAGCAGCTTCGGAGCTAACTATGGCTACACCTTC.